Following are 7 T cell receptor beta chains from one sample sequenced in a study of T cell repertoires in cytomegalovirus infection. TCRdb reprocessed the reads via MiXCR and lists one record per CDR3 protein. In the table there are about 97,000 distinct CDR3 sequences, 16% of which are singletons. The sample consisted of PBMCs. The receptors were gathered from a human donor in good health (CMV status not recorded). Some clones in this sample may be carry-over from other donors' samples.

The chain has TRBV19 and TRBJ1-1; 9 nucleotides agree with TRBD1. Germline V gene sequence: CDR1 LNHDA, CDR2 SQIVND (reference sequence). The CDR3 runs to 15 residues. The V and J ends lost 4 bases and 0 bases, in that order; junction bases with no gene match: 3. CDR3 bases: TGTGCCAGTAGTAAACAGGGGGCTATGAACACTGAAGCTTTCTTT. Translation: CASSKQGAMNTEAFF.

This clonotype was seen many times. V gene TRBV5-4 combines with J gene TRBJ2-1, with 9 bases that match TRBD1. The trim removed 4 bases at V and 7 bases at J, leaving 9 bases unmatched. This CDR3 region has 15 residues. The germline V gene has CDR1 SGHNT and CDR2 YYREEE (reference sequence). CDR3 DNA: TGTGCCAGCAGCCTTGGGACAGGGAAGGCGAATGAGCAGTTCTTC. It encodes CASSLGTGKANEQFF.

The rearrangement uses TRBV2 and TRBJ2-3, with a weak D call TRBD2 (7 bases). V was shortened by 0 bases and J by 1 base, with 11 bases between the two germline ends. The CDR3 runs 16 residues. CDR1 is SNHLY and CDR2 is FYNNEI in the germline V gene. CDR3 DNA sequence: TGTGCCAGCAGTGAAGCGGGGGGGGGCCGCACAGATACGCAGTATTTT. Its protein is CASSEAGGGRTDTQYF.

This clonotype was counted only a few times. This chain links TRBV18 with TRBJ2-1; unclear D gene. The CDR3 is 15 amino acids. Germline V gene sequence: CDR1 KGHSH, CDR2 LQKENI. V was shortened by 2 bases and J by 4 bases, with 12 bases between the two germline ends. CDR3 residues: CASSPNGVAYNEQFF. Written as DNA, the CDR3 is TGTGCCAGCTCACCAAATGGGGTTGCTTACAATGAGCAGTTCTTC. Complete variable domain (other parts from reference TRBV18 and TRBJ2-1): NAGVMQNPRHLVRRRGQEARLRCSPMKGHSHVYWYRQLPEEGLKFMVYLQKENIIDESGMPKERFSAEFPKEGPSILRIQQVVRGDSAAYFCASSPNGVAYNEQFFGPGTRLTVL.

This clonotype was seen only a few times. This rearrangement joins TRBV6-5 to TRBJ2-3; TRBD1 is a possible D gene (6 bases). CDR1 MNHEY and CDR2 SVGAGI come from the germline V gene. Trimming left V 6 bases short and J 1 base short, with 11 bases between. The CDR3 is made up of 14 amino acids. For the CDR3, the DNA is TGTGCCAGCAGCTACAGGGTCGGCACAGATACGCAGTATTTT. Amino acid sequence: CASSYRVGTDTQYF.

The chain uses TRBV3-1 and TRBJ2-2, with TRBD2 matching over 7 bases. The CDR3 is 17 residues long. Germline assignment: CDR1 LGHDT and CDR2 YNNKEL (reference sequence). V gave up 8 bases and J gave up 6 bases; unmatched junction bases: 18. Here the CDR3 reads CASLSHAGTIAAGELFF. CDR3 nucleotide sequence: TGTGCCAGCTTATCCCATGCCGGGACTATAGCTGCCGGGGAGCTGTTTTTT.

V usage is TRBV18 and J usage is TRBJ2-3; D is undetermined. This CDR3 comprises 14 residues. The V end lost 1 base, the J end lost 6 bases, and 11 bases lay between the germline ends. CDR1 is KGHSH, CDR2 LQKENI, per germline. CDR3 amino acids: CASSPLSPPDTQYF. DNA for the CDR3: TGTGCCAGCTCACCACTGTCTCCGCCCGATACGCAGTATTTT.